A single sample is the source of the 8 T cell receptor beta chains below, sequenced in a study of blood T cell repertoires in COVID-19. Libraries were prepared by immunoSEQ multiplex PCR; TCRdb keeps only in-frame clonotypes and omits some of them. The sample records tens of thousands of clones, about 89% being singletons. The sequenced material came from peripheral blood. The receptors shown here come from a man older than 75 with active COVID-19.

The chain couples TRBV5-4 to TRBJ2-3; TRBD1 might be the D (6 bases). With 4 bases removed from V and 7 bases from J, the gap between germline ends came to 10 bases. CDR3 length: 12 residues. Germline lookup yields CDR1 SGHNT and CDR2 YYREEE (reference sequence). Here the CDR3 reads CASSGGPHTQYF. CDR3 coding DNA: TGTGCCAGCAGCGGGGGCCCCCATACGCAGTATTTT.

The chain combines TRBV30 with TRBJ1-4; 7 nucleotides align to TRBD1. The CDR3 totals 15 residues. V lost 0 bases and J lost 7; bases outside the gene matches: 8. Germline CDR1 reads GTSNPN; CDR2 reads SVGIG (reference sequence). The CDR3 nucleotides read TGTGCCTGGAGTGTACAAGGGACAGTAAGTGAAAAACTGTTTTTT. It yields the protein CAWSVQGTVSEKLFF.

The chain carries TRBV5-6 and TRBJ1-3; D perhaps matches TRBD1 (5 bases). V lost 1 base to trimming and J lost 1 base, with 12 bases between them. The CDR3 is 16 residues long. In germline, CDR1 is SGHDT, CDR2 YYEEEE. The CDR3 is CASSLIAGESGNTIYF. CDR3 DNA: TGTGCCAGCAGCTTGATAGCGGGGGAGTCTGGAAACACCATATATTTT.

By share, this clone counts as medium-sized (0.01 to 0.1%). This chain connects TRBV28 to TRBJ2-7; 12 bases match TRBD2. V lost 8 bases and J lost 3; bases outside the gene matches: 5. The CDR3 contains 14 residues. The germline gives CDR1 MDHEN, CDR2 SYDVKM. CDR3 nucleotides: TGTGCCAGCGCGACTAGCGGGAGCTACTACGAGCAGTACTTC. As protein: CASATSGSYYEQYF.

This rearrangement joins TRBV5-4 to TRBJ2-1; weak D call: TRBD1 (5 bases). From germline, CDR1 is SGHNT and CDR2 YYREEE (reference sequence). The CDR3 totals 13 residues. Trimming stripped 0 bases from V and 6 bases from J, with 7 bases between. This chain's CDR3 is CASSLVGRNEQFF. The CDR3 DNA is TGTGCCAGCAGCTTGGTGGGGCGCAATGAGCAGTTCTTC. Variable domain in full (rest from reference TRBV5-4 and TRBJ2-1): ETGVTQSPTHLIKTRGQQVTLRCSSQSGHNTVSWYQQALGQGPQFIFQYYREEENGRGNFPPRFSGLQFPNYSSELNVNALELDDSALYLCASSLVGRNEQFFGPGTRLTVL.

The rearrangement joins TRBV6-5 to TRBJ1-1, with D possibly TRBD1 on 5 matching bases. Germline assignment: CDR1 MNHEY and CDR2 SVGAGI. Trimming cost V 8 bases and J 1 base, with 17 bases left between them. The CDR3 has 15 amino acids. The CDR3 is CASWFGGVWNTEAFF. DNA of the CDR3: TGTGCCAGCTGGTTCGGGGGGGTCTGGAACACTGAAGCTTTCTTT.

The rearrangement links TRBV28 to TRBJ2-5, with D possibly TRBD2 on 6 matching bases. The germline V and J ends were trimmed by 3 bases and 6 bases, with 14 bases remaining between them. This CDR3 is built from 14 residues. Germline V gene data show CDR1 as MDHEN and CDR2 as SYDVKM. The CDR3 region is CASSFNRRGQTQYF. The CDR3 DNA follows: TGTGCCAGCAGTTTCAACAGGCGGGGCCAGACCCAGTACTTC.

The CDR3 loop reads CATGRGTGNQPQHF. DNA for the CDR3: TGTGCCACCGGCAGAGGGACAGGAAATCAGCCCCAGCATTTT. This rearrangement joins TRBV24-1 to TRBJ1-5; 8 bases fit TRBD1. Per germline, CDR1 KGHDR and CDR2 SFDVKD. The J segment lost 4 bases and the V segment lost 9 bases, leaving 7 bases of the junction unmatched. The CDR3 is made up of 14 amino acids.